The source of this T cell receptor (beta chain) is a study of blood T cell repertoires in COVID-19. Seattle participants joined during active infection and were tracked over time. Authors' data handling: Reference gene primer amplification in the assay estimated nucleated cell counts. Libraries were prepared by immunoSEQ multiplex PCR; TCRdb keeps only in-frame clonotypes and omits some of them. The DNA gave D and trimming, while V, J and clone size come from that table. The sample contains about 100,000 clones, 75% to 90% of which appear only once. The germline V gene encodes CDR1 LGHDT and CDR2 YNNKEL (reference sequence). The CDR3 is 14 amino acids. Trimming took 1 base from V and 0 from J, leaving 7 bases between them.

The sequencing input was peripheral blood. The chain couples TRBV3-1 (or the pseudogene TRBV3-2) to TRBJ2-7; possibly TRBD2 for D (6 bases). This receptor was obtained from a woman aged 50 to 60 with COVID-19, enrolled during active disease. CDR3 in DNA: TGTGCCAGCAGCCAAGGGACTACCTCCTACGAGCAGTACTTC. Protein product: CASSQGTTSYEQYF.